These 20 T cell receptor beta chains were all obtained from the same sample, sequenced in a study of blood T cells in healthy people across ages. The use of a sample-barcoded 5' primer and a J-beta primer mix characterized a second PCR of 7 to 11 cycles. TCRdb recomputed calls from the 5' RACE reads with MiXCR, one row per CDR3 protein. Of 1.5 million to 2 million distinct CDR3 sequences in the sample, approximately 50% were seen once. The sample comprised blood. The receptors here all came from a woman in her thirties or forties in good health.

This chain uses TRBV10-1 with TRBJ2-5; D not certain. The V and J ends lost 5 bases and 5 bases respectively, with 12 bases between them. Germline CDR1 and CDR2: WNHNN and SYGVQD (reference sequence). The CDR3 is 13 residues long. CDR3 sequence (DNA): TGCGCCAGCAGTTCGCTTGTTCGGGAGACCCAGTACTTC. Its translation: CASSSLVRETQYF.

V usage is TRBV5-6 and J usage is TRBJ2-1; D possibly corresponds to TRBD2 (6 bases). This CDR3 has 15 residues. Trimming removed 4 bases from V and 7 bases from J, with 18 bases in between. Looked up from germline, CDR1 is SGHDT and CDR2 is YYEEEE. CDR3 nucleotide sequence: TGTGCCAGCAGCCGCACCCGGTTAGGAGGGAATGAGCAGTTCTTC. Amino acids: CASSRTRLGGNEQFF.

About this clonotype itself: A much larger clone is a single base away; this may be a read error. This rearrangement joins TRBV28 to TRBJ2-5, with no clear D. Near its end, the DNA agrees better with TRBJ2-7, so the J call may be wrong. Germline V lookup: CDR1 MDHEN, CDR2 SYDVKM. The CDR3 runs 11 residues. CDR3: CASSFGFEQYF. The DNA for the CDR3 is TGTGCCAGCAGTTTTGGGTTCGAGCAGTACTTC.

This clonotype was recorded a few times. The rearrangement uses TRBV7-9 and TRBJ1-5; tentative D call: TRBD1 (5 bases). Germline V gene data show CDR1 as SEHNR and CDR2 as FQNEAQ (reference sequence). This CDR3 region has 16 residues. V lost 0 bases to trimming and J lost 1 base, with 10 bases between them. In DNA form, the CDR3 reads TGTGCCAGCAGCTTAGCTCTGGGGGGGAGCAATCAGCCCCAGCATTTT. Encoded protein: CASSLALGGSNQPQHF.

V is TRBV5-1 and J is TRBJ1-5; D gene unclear. Germline V gene lookup returns CDR1 SGHRS and CDR2 YFSETQ. CDR3 length: 13 amino acids. The V end was cut by 5 bases, the J end by 5 bases, with 11 bases between. The DNA of the CDR3 is TGCGCCAGCAGTGGAACGTCGGATCAGCCCCAGCATTTT. It is translated as CASSGTSDQPQHF. The entire variable domain, with the rest obtained from reference TRBV5-1 and TRBJ1-5, is as follows: KAGVTQTPRYLIKTRGQQVTLSCSPISGHRSVSWYQQTPGQGLQFLFEYFSETQRNKGNFPGRFSGRQFSNSRSEMNVSTLELGDSALYLCASSGTSDQPQHFGDGTRLSIL.

This chain joins TRBV4-3 and TRBJ1-6; maybe TRBD1 (5 bases). The CDR3 has 16 residues. V lost 2 bases, J lost 0 bases, and 8 bases lay in between. The germline CDR1 and CDR2 sequences are LGHNA and YSLEER. The CDR3 here is CASSQKGSSYNSPLHF. CDR3 sequence (DNA): TGCGCCAGCAGCCAAAAGGGGTCCTCCTATAATTCACCCCTCCACTTT.

There are a few counts of this clonotype. The J gene is TRBJ2-1, the V gene TRBV20-1; the match to TRBD1 covers 10 bases. The length of the CDR3 is 14 residues. Germline assignment: CDR1 DFQATT and CDR2 SNEGSKA (reference sequence). The V and J ends lost 5 bases and 8 bases, in that order; junction bases with no gene match: 9. CDR3 amino acids: CSAFRDRGGDEQFF. The CDR3 nucleotides read TGCAGTGCTTTCCGGGACAGGGGTGGCGATGAGCAGTTCTTC.

The rearrangement links TRBV4-1 to TRBJ2-3, with D perhaps TRBD1 (6 bases). CDR3 length equals 15 residues. V lost 2 bases to trimming and J lost 3 bases, with 12 bases between them. From germline, CDR1 is MGHRA and CDR2 YSYEKL. CDR3 sequence (DNA): TGCGCCAGCAGCCAAACACAGGGACGAACAGATACGCAGTATTTT. Protein product: CASSQTQGRTDTQYF.

V is TRBV29-1 and J is TRBJ2-5, with 9 bases aligning to TRBD1. Trimming removed 5 bases from V and 1 base from J; junction bases left unmatched: 5. CDR1 is SQVTM and CDR2 is ANQGSEA in the germline V gene. The length of the CDR3 is 14 residues. The chain's CDR3 is CSVKDRGRQETQYF. In DNA, the CDR3 is TGCAGCGTTAAGGACAGGGGCCGCCAAGAGACCCAGTACTTC.

This clonotype was seen only a few times. V is TRBV7-2 and J is TRBJ2-4; D remains ambiguous. V was shortened by 3 bases and J by 6 bases, with 9 bases between the two germline ends. This CDR3 has 13 residues. Germline assignment: CDR1 SGHTA and CDR2 FQGNSA. CDR3 nucleotides: TGTGCCAGCAGCTTGACCGCCTCAAACATTCAGTACTTC. Translated, it gives CASSLTASNIQYF. Full variable domain (outside the CDR3, taken from reference TRBV7-2 and TRBJ2-4): GAGVSQSPSNKVTEKGKDVELRCDPISGHTALYWYRQSLGQGLEFLIYFQGNSAPDKSGLPSDRFSAERTGGSVSTLTIQRTQQEDSAVYLCASSLTASNIQYFGAGTRLSVL.

This chain links TRBV9 with TRBJ1-2; 7 bases line up with TRBD1. The CDR3 totals 15 residues. V trimming: 0 bases; J trimming: 2 bases; junction bases outside the gene matches: 4. CDR1 and CDR2 (germline): SGDLS, YYNGEE. The CDR3 DNA reads TGTGCCAGCAGCGTAGTGGAGGGGGCGAACTATGGCTACACCTTC. As protein: CASSVVEGANYGYTF.

This chain joins TRBV10-3 and TRBJ1-2; 7 bases map to TRBD1. The CDR3 is made up of 15 amino acids. Unmatched junction bases numbered 12, after V lost 11 bases and J lost 0 bases. Per the germline V gene, CDR1 is ENHRY and CDR2 is SYGVKD. The CDR3 bases are TGTGCCGTAAGGGCCAGGGGGGCAGCTAACTATGGCTACACCTTC. This gives the protein CAVRARGAANYGYTF.

This clonotype was counted between two and nine times. The genes are TRBV15 and TRBJ1-2; maybe TRBD1 (6 bases). Germline V lookup: CDR1 LNHNV, CDR2 YYDKDF (reference sequence). Between the trimmed V and J ends, which lost 3 bases and 2 bases, there was a span of 13 bases. This CDR3 is 15 amino acids long. The CDR3 nucleotides are TGTGCCACCAGCAGCCGGGATACAGGGAACTATGGCTACACCTTC. This codes for CATSSRDTGNYGYTF. Based on the CDR3 plus reference TRBV15 and TRBJ1-2, the full variable domain is DAMVIQNPRYQVTQFGKPVTLSCSQTLNHNVMYWYQQKSSQAPKLLFHYYDKDFNNEADTPDNFQSRRPNTSFCFLDIRSPGLGDTAMYLCATSSRDTGNYGYTFGSGTRLTVV.

This clonotype has just a few counts. This chain links TRBV10-3 with TRBJ1-1; D unresolved. From germline, CDR1 is ENHRY and CDR2 SYGVKD. V gave up 2 bases and J gave up 1 base, with 8 bases separating them. This CDR3 has 14 amino acids. The CDR3 sequence: CAISETGPNTEAFF. In nucleotides, the CDR3 is TGTGCCATCAGTGAGACCGGACCGAACACTGAAGCTTTCTTT.

On this clonotype itself: The junction does not match germline at one end; this may be a read error. The chain employs TRBV27 and TRBJ2-5; D uncertain. The CDR3 totals 16 residues. CDR1 is MNHEY, CDR2 SMNVEV, per germline (reference sequence). CDR3 protein: CASSPIGSLYQETRYF. In nucleotides, the CDR3 is TGTGCCAGCAGTCCCATCGGATCCTTGTACCAAGAGACCCGGTACTTC.

V is TRBV7-3 and J is TRBJ2-6, with D unclear. Germline V lookup: CDR1 SGHTA, CDR2 FQGTGA. This CDR3 has 16 amino acids. The germline V and J ends were trimmed by 5 bases and 0 bases, with 11 bases remaining between them. The CDR3 spells CASSPVGFSGANVLTF. As DNA, the CDR3 is TGTGCCAGCAGCCCAGTGGGATTCTCTGGGGCCAACGTCCTGACTTTC. The full variable domain, its missing parts supplied by reference TRBV7-3 and TRBJ2-6, is GAGVSQTPSNKVTEKGKYVELRCDPISGHTALYWYRQSLGQGPEFLIYFQGTGAADDSGLPNDRFFAVRPEGSVSTLKIQRTERGDSAVYLCASSPVGFSGANVLTFGAGSRLTVL.

The chain is built from TRBV28 and TRBJ2-7; D may be TRBD2 (6 bases). This CDR3 spans 14 amino acids. The V gene lost 5 bases and the J gene lost 2 bases, with 13 bases spanning the gap. Germline assignment: CDR1 MDHEN and CDR2 SYDVKM. CDR3 in DNA: TGTGCCAGCAGTACACCGGGACTTACCTACGAGCAGTACTTC. Translated: CASSTPGLTYEQYF.

In the case of this clonotype: The junction shows a germline mismatch at one end, possibly a read error. The J gene is TRBJ1-6, the V gene TRBV7-2; D ambiguous. The CDR3 length is 13 residues. Germline V lookup: CDR1 SGHTA, CDR2 FQGNSA. The CDR3, as DNA: TGTGCCAGCAGCGTTGGCGGGGATTCACCCCCCCACTTT. This translates into CASSVGGDSPPHF.

For the CDR3, the DNA is TGTGCCACCAGCCTCCAGGGGGGGAAGGCAGGTACGCAGTATTTT. Residues: CATSLQGGKAGTQYF. The gene calls are TRBV15 and TRBJ2-3; tentatively, D is TRBD1 or TRBD2 (7 bases each). This CDR3 has 15 residues. Per the germline V gene, CDR1 is LNHNV and CDR2 is YYDKDF (reference sequence). V was cut by 5 bases and J by 8 bases, with 20 bases left in between.

The chain recombines TRBV6-2 or TRBV6-3 with TRBJ2-3, with unresolved D. Trimming took 5 bases from V and 2 from J, leaving 11 bases between them. CDR3 length: 14 residues. Germline V CDR1 and CDR2: MNHEY, SVGEGT. The CDR3 bases are TGTGCCAGCAGTGATCAGGCCAACACAGATACGCAGTATTTT. It translates to CASSDQANTDTQYF.